This TCR beta chain appears in the sequencing data of a study of shared T cell receptors in the human thymus. Germline lookup yields CDR1 LNHDA and CDR2 SQIVND (reference sequence). V was cut by 3 bases and J by 2 bases, with 10 bases left in between. The CDR3 has 14 amino acids. Measured with immunoSEQ multiplex PCR; TCRdb has only the in-frame clones, and not every one. The sample holds hundreds of thousands of clones, around 87% seen once. The data were also submitted as part of a second study, on human thymus T cells.

The clonotype comes from a boy younger than two with a congenital heart defect. The chain couples TRBV19 to TRBJ1-1; D is unclear. The sequenced material came from thymocytes. The CDR3 spells CASSMQQNNTEAFF. In DNA form, the CDR3 reads TGTGCCAGTAGTATGCAACAGAATAACACTGAAGCTTTCTTT.